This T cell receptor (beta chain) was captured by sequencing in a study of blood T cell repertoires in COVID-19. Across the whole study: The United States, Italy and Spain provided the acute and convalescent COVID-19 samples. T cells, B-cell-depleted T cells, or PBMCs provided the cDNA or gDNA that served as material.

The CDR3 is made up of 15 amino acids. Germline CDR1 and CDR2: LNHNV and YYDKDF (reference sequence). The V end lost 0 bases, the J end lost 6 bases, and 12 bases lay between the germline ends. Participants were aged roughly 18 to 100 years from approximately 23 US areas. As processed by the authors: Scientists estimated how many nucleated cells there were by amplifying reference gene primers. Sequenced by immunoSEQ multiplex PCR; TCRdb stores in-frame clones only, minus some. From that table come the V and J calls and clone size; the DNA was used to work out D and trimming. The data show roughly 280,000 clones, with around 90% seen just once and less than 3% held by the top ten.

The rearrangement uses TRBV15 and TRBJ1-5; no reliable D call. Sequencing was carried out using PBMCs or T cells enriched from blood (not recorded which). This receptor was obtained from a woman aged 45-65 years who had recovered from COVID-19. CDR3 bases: TGTGCCACCAGCAGAGATGCCGCCCCGAGTCAGCCCCAGCATTTT. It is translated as CATSRDAAPSQPQHF.